Presented here are 21 T cell receptor beta chains from one specimen sequenced in a study of blood T cell repertoires in COVID-19. Using immunoSEQ multiplex PCR, the repertoire was profiled, and TCRdb retains in-frame clones only, with some absent. The sample lists about 300,000 clones, more than 75% occurring once. Sequencing input: peripheral blood. These receptors were collected from a woman in her thirties or forties who had recovered from COVID-19.

This clone turned up a few times. The chain couples TRBV5-1 to TRBJ1-2; the D gene is possibly TRBD1 (6 bases). This CDR3 contains 15 residues. CDR1 and CDR2 from the germline V gene are SGHRS and YFSETQ. Trimming shortened V by 4 bases and J by 8 bases, and 21 bases separated the two germline ends. This chain's CDR3 is CASSPPFGGAGGYTF. In DNA, the CDR3 is TGCGCCAGCAGCCCTCCCTTTGGGGGGGCTGGCGGCTACACCTTC.

This clone has a single count. The CDR3 is CASSVGQLNYEQYF. Written as DNA, the CDR3 is TGTGCCAGCAGCGTAGGACAGTTAAATTACGAGCAGTACTTC. This rearrangement joins TRBV5-4 to TRBJ2-7; D might be TRBD1 (6 bases). V was cut by 4 bases and J by 4 bases, with 15 bases left in between. Germline V gene sequence: CDR1 SGHNT, CDR2 YYREEE (reference sequence). The CDR3 is 14 residues long.

The CDR3 DNA reads as TGTGCCAGCAGCTTAGGGAGGACAGGGACAGATACGCAGTATTTT. This codes for CASSLGRTGTDTQYF. The rearrangement uses TRBV13 and TRBJ2-3; 8 bases align to TRBD1. The CDR3 totals 15 residues. Germline V CDR1 and CDR2: PRHDT, FYEKMQ (reference sequence). V trimming: 0 bases; J trimming: 3 bases; junction bases outside the gene matches: 2. Based on the CDR3 plus reference TRBV13 and TRBJ2-3, the full variable domain is AAGVIQSPRHLIKEKRETATLKCYPIPRHDTVYWYQQGPGQDPQFLISFYEKMQSDKGSIPDRFSAQQFSDYHSELNMSSLELGDSALYFCASSLGRTGTDTQYFGPGTRLTVL.

A remark on this clone: Other DNA sequences within the sample encode an identical CDR3. The CDR3 here is CASSHGQGYEQYF. CDR3 nucleotides: TGCGCCAGCAGCCACGGACAGGGGTACGAGCAGTACTTC. This chain connects TRBV4-3 to TRBJ2-7; 9 bases map to TRBD1. The CDR3 has 13 residues. Germline V CDR1 and CDR2: LGHNA, YSLEER. Unmatched junction bases numbered 1, after V lost 3 bases and J lost 4 bases.

The table lists this clone with many counts. This chain joins TRBV4-3 and TRBJ2-7; 11 bases align to TRBD1. The junction had 16 bases not matched to a gene; V was cut back by 4 bases and J by 2 bases. CDR3 size: 19 residues. Germline assignment: CDR1 LGHNA and CDR2 YSLEER. The CDR3 nucleotides read TGCGCCAGCAGCCCCCGGACAGGGGGCGTGCGGTCCGGCACCTACGAGCAGTACTTC. Amino acid sequence: CASSPRTGGVRSGTYEQYF.

The chain joins TRBV5-1 to TRBJ2-7, with D possibly matching TRBD1 (6 bases). The CDR3 consists of 16 residues. Germline CDR1 and CDR2: SGHRS and YFSETQ. V lost 0 bases to trimming and J lost 0 bases, with 13 bases between them. The chain's CDR3 is CASSLALQGGSYEQYF. In nucleotides, the CDR3 is TGCGCCAGCAGCTTGGCCTTACAGGGTGGCTCCTACGAGCAGTACTTC.

The chain couples TRBV7-9 to TRBJ2-1; 7 bases match TRBD1. CDR3 length: 17 residues. V lost 1 base to trimming and J lost 3 bases; unmatched junction nucleotides: 9. The germline CDR1 and CDR2 sequences are SEHNR and FQNEAQ (reference sequence). CDR3 bases: TGTGCCAGCAGCTTAGAGGGGTGGGGACAGAACTACAATGAGCAGTTCTTC. The encoded protein is CASSLEGWGQNYNEQFF.

In DNA form, the CDR3 reads TGTGCCATCAGTGAGTCCCGTACGCAGTATTTT. It specifies CAISESRTQYF. This rearrangement joins TRBV10-3 to TRBJ2-3; D is undetermined. Germline loops: CDR1 ENHRY, CDR2 SYGVKD. V was pared by 0 bases and J by 8 bases, with 3 bases between. The CDR3 covers 11 residues.

The rearrangement links TRBV7-9 to TRBJ1-5, with D unresolved. From germline, CDR1 is SEHNR and CDR2 FQNEAQ (reference sequence). There are 13 residues in the CDR3. V gave up 1 base and J gave up 8 bases, with 9 bases separating them. CDR3 amino acids: CASSLDLRKPQHF. CDR3 coding DNA: TGTGCCAGCAGCTTAGACCTACGTAAGCCCCAGCATTTT.

V and J are TRBV3-1 (or the pseudogene TRBV3-2) and TRBJ2-1; the D gene is possibly TRBD1 (6 bases). V shed 5 bases and J shed 5 bases, with 16 bases lying between them. Germline-derived CDR1 and CDR2 are LGHDT and YNNKEL (reference sequence). This CDR3 contains 15 residues. The CDR3 spells CASSYSGTNHNEQFF. Written as DNA, the CDR3 is TGTGCCAGCAGCTACTCCGGGACAAACCACAATGAGCAGTTCTTC.

This chain connects TRBV3-1 (or the pseudogene TRBV3-2) to TRBJ2-1, with D maybe TRBD1 (6 bases). Trimming left V 2 bases short and J 4 bases short, with 18 bases between. Per germline, CDR1 LGHDT and CDR2 YNNKEL (reference sequence). CDR3 size: 17 residues. CDR3 sequence (DNA): TGTGCCAGCAGCCAAATTGTGCGTACAGGGCCTTACAATGAGCAGTTCTTC. Amino acids: CASSQIVRTGPYNEQFF.

This sequence joins TRBV6-6 and TRBJ1-3; weak D call: TRBD1 (6 bases). The CDR3 extends over 16 amino acids. With 7 bases removed from V and 8 bases from J, the gap between germline ends came to 24 bases. Germline CDR1 reads MNHNY; CDR2 reads SVGAGI (reference sequence). CDR3 region: CASNEPGGRSGDTIYF. In DNA, the CDR3 is TGTGCCAGCAACGAACCGGGAGGGAGGTCAGGGGACACCATATATTTT.

This clone was detected only once. DNA of the CDR3: TGTGCCAGCAGCGCCAGGTGGACTACAGGGGAATCCGGGGAGCTGTTTTTT. The encoded protein is CASSARWTTGESGELFF. The gene calls are TRBV9 and TRBJ2-2; perhaps TRBD1 as D (7 bases). The CDR3 consists of 17 residues. Looked up from germline, CDR1 is SGDLS and CDR2 is YYNGEE. With 3 bases removed from V and 6 bases from J, the gap between germline ends came to 21 bases. Together with reference TRBV9 and TRBJ2-2, the CDR3 gives the full variable domain: DSGVTQTPKHLITATGQRVTLRCSPRSGDLSVYWYQQSLDQGLQFLIQYYNGEERAKGNILERFSAQQFPDLHSELNLSSLELGDSALYFCASSARWTTGESGELFFGEGSRLTVL.

This chain uses TRBV10-3 with TRBJ1-4; 8 positions match TRBD1. The CDR3 is 15 amino acids. Germline CDR1 ENHRY, CDR2 SYGVKD. With V trimmed by 5 bases and J by 0 bases, 2 bases remained unmatched. The CDR3 spells CAISTGGTTNEKLFF. The CDR3, as DNA: TGTGCCATCAGTACAGGGGGGACAACTAATGAAAAACTGTTTTTT.

The chain couples TRBV3-1 (or the pseudogene TRBV3-2) to TRBJ1-4, with D maybe TRBD1 (5 bases). With 0 bases removed from V and 0 bases from J, the gap between germline ends came to 11 bases. CDR3 size: 17 residues. CDR1 and CDR2 from the germline V gene are LGHDT and YNNKEL (reference sequence). The CDR3 here is CASSQDYGGATNEKLFF. CDR3 in DNA: TGTGCCAGCAGCCAAGATTATGGGGGGGCAACTAATGAAAAACTGTTTTTT.

The V gene is TRBV5-1, the J gene TRBJ2-1; tentative D call: TRBD2 (5 bases). The CDR3 covers 16 residues. Germline assignment: CDR1 SGHRS and CDR2 YFSETQ. The ends were cut back, 0 bases at V and 3 bases at J, with 13 bases in the middle. The DNA for the CDR3 is TGCGCCAGCAGCTTGGTTGTCGGGGTTGGCTACAATGAGCAGTTCTTC. Its protein product is CASSLVVGVGYNEQFF.

The chain joins TRBV3-1 (or the pseudogene TRBV3-2) to TRBJ2-7; 10 nucleotides agree with TRBD2. The CDR3 sequence is 16 residues long. CDR1 is LGHDT and CDR2 is YNNKEL in the germline V gene (reference sequence). The V gene end was trimmed by 0 bases and the J gene end by 1 base; junction bases not matched to a gene: 3. CDR3 loop: CASSQDPLAGSYEQYF. CDR3 DNA: TGTGCCAGCAGCCAAGATCCACTAGCGGGGTCCTACGAGCAGTACTTC.

The J gene is TRBJ1-1, the V gene TRBV30; D gene uncertain. V was cut by 8 bases and J by 1 base, with 11 bases left in between. This CDR3 has 12 amino acids. CDR1 and CDR2 from the germline V gene are GTSNPN and SVGIG (reference sequence). CDR3 region: CAGGWGNTEAFF. DNA for the CDR3: TGTGCCGGAGGATGGGGGAACACTGAAGCTTTCTTT.

The chain couples TRBV10-1 to TRBJ2-1; TRBD2 is a possible D gene (7 bases). Deletions cut 2 bases from V and 6 bases from J, with 14 bases between. This CDR3 comprises 15 residues. Germline values: CDR1 WNHNN, CDR2 SYGVQD (reference sequence). DNA of the CDR3: TGCGCCAGCAGTGAGACGGGGGGCCTTGTCAATGAGCAGTTCTTC. As protein: CASSETGGLVNEQFF.

CDR3 protein: CATSRQEGDTQYF. The CDR3, as DNA: TGTGCCACCAGCAGACAGGAAGGAGATACGCAGTATTTT. The genes are TRBV15 and TRBJ2-3; D uncertain. Trimming took 2 bases from V and 5 from J, leaving 8 bases between them. This CDR3 comprises 13 residues. Germline values: CDR1 LNHNV, CDR2 YYDKDF (reference sequence). The complete variable domain, with remaining parts taken from reference TRBV15 and TRBJ2-3, reads DAMVIQNPRYQVTQFGKPVTLSCSQTLNHNVMYWYQQKSSQAPKLLFHYYDKDFNNEADTPDNFQSRRPNTSFCFLDIRSPGLGDTAMYLCATSRQEGDTQYFGPGTRLTVL.

In nucleotides, the CDR3 is TGTGCCAGCAGCTTCAACCAGGTTCGTGGCTACACCTTC. Its protein is CASSFNQVRGYTF. The chain recombines TRBV7-2 with TRBJ1-2, with D uncertain. V was shortened by 3 bases and J by 7 bases, with 12 bases between the two germline ends. Per the germline V gene, CDR1 is SGHTA and CDR2 is FQGNSA. This CDR3 contains 13 residues.